A single sample gave rise to the 19 T cell receptor beta chains below, sequenced in a study of spatial heterogeneity in lung cancer. The time point was: sample taken at primary tumor resection. Whole RNA came from tumor, nontumor lung or frozen PBMC and was sequenced without being sorted. TCRdb independently ran MiXCR on the 5' RACE reads; one entry per CDR3 protein. The table has tens of thousands of distinct CDR3 sequences, 9.5% to 15% seen once. This material consisted of PBMCs, taken at surgery. These receptors were taken from a male donor with early-stage non-small cell lung cancer.

This clonotype was detected many times. The chain is built from TRBV12-3 or TRBV12-4 and TRBJ1-1; D is undetermined. Trimming shortened V by 5 bases and J by 0 bases, and 10 bases separated the two germline ends. This CDR3 is built from 14 residues. CDR3 in DNA: TGTGCCAGCAGTCCAAGAACAGTGAACACTGAAGCTTTCTTT. Translating gives CASSPRTVNTEAFF.

This clonotype was counted only a few times. The chain links TRBV5-1 to TRBJ1-1; D is unclear. This CDR3 spans 13 amino acids. The germline gives CDR1 SGHRS, CDR2 YFSETQ. V lost 4 bases to trimming and J lost 6 bases, with 13 bases between them. CDR3 DNA: TGCGCCAGCAGCCCATACCCGGAGTCTGAAGCTTTCTTT. Translation: CASSPYPESEAFF.

This clonotype was seen more than once but under ten times. The chain couples TRBV7-9 to TRBJ2-2; D remains ambiguous. This CDR3 is 14 amino acids long. CDR1 is SEHNR and CDR2 is FQNEAQ in the germline V gene (reference sequence). V gave up 2 bases and J gave up 4 bases, with 8 bases separating them. This CDR3 reads CASSLISSTGELFF. The CDR3 DNA sequence: TGTGCCAGCAGCTTAATTTCCAGCACCGGGGAGCTGTTTTTT.

This sequence joins TRBV14 and TRBJ2-2, with 14 bases matching TRBD2. The V and J ends lost 0 bases and 4 bases, in that order; junction bases with no gene match: 4. Per the germline V gene, CDR1 is SGHDN and CDR2 is FVKESK. The CDR3 has 18 residues. The CDR3 here is CASSQDGGLAGGTGELFF. Written as DNA, the CDR3 is TGTGCCAGCAGCCAAGATGGAGGACTAGCGGGAGGCACCGGGGAGCTGTTTTTT.

In its sample, this clonotype was seen many times. The V gene is TRBV12-3 or TRBV12-4, the J gene TRBJ1-4, with 7 positions matching TRBD1. CDR3 length equals 14 residues. After removal of 5 bases from V and 8 bases from J, the junction contained 8 bases not matched to a gene. The CDR3 region is CASSLQGFREKLFF. In nucleotides, the CDR3 is TGTGCCAGCAGTCTACAGGGGTTTAGGGAAAAACTGTTTTTT.

The genes are TRBV2 and TRBJ1-5, with D possibly matching TRBD1 (5 bases). Germline V gene data show CDR1 as SNHLY and CDR2 as FYNNEI. V shed 8 bases and J shed 0 bases, with 14 bases lying between them. This CDR3 has 15 residues. Here the CDR3 DNA reads TGTGCCAGCTCCGGGACGGGTTATAGCAATCAGCCCCAGCATTTT. Amino acid sequence: CASSGTGYSNQPQHF.

This clonotype was observed a few times. Likely a read error: the CDR3 ends without its conserved phenylalanine or tryptophan. This rearrangement joins TRBV5-5 to TRBJ1-2; perhaps TRBD1 as D (6 bases). Germline V gives CDR1 SGHKS, CDR2 YYEKEE (reference sequence). The CDR3 totals 15 residues. The V gene lost 4 bases and the J gene lost 2 bases, with 15 bases spanning the gap. This CDR3 reads CASSRNQQGNYGYTI. The CDR3 DNA reads as TGTGCCAGCAGCCGGAACCAACAGGGCAACTATGGCTACACCATC.

This clonotype was observed many times. The rearrangement joins TRBV29-1 to TRBJ2-2; D is possibly TRBD2 (6 bases). The CDR3 covers 14 residues. The ends were cut back, 4 bases at V and 1 base at J, with 10 bases in the middle. Germline CDR1 reads SQVTM; CDR2 reads ANQGSEA. CDR3 sequence reads: CSVVPGGNTGELFF. The DNA for the CDR3 is TGCAGCGTTGTACCCGGGGGGAACACCGGGGAGCTGTTTTTT.

Only a few counts were recorded for this clonotype. The rearrangement uses TRBV6-5 and TRBJ2-1, with a weak D call TRBD1 (5 bases). Germline CDR1 MNHEY, CDR2 SVGAGI. Trimming left V 5 bases short and J 0 bases short, with 11 bases between. The CDR3 consists of 15 residues. The DNA of the CDR3 is TGTGCCAGCAGTCCAGGGTTGAGCTCCTACAATGAGCAGTTCTTC. Amino acid sequence: CASSPGLSSYNEQFF.

V and J are TRBV20-1 and TRBJ2-7; D could derive from TRBD1 or TRBD2 (6 bases each). Germline V CDR1 and CDR2: DFQATT, SNEGSKA (reference sequence). Deletions cut 4 bases from V and 3 bases from J, with 16 bases between. There are 14 residues in the CDR3. The CDR3 nucleotides are TGCAGTGCTAACGGGGGCGTCGCGAACTACGAGCAGTACTTC. It encodes CSANGGVANYEQYF.

A few counts support this clonotype. V and J are TRBV27 and TRBJ1-2; D unclear. Trimming left V 2 bases short and J 5 bases short, with 12 bases between. This CDR3 is built from 14 residues. The V gene's germline CDR1 is MNHEY and CDR2 SMNVEV (reference sequence). CDR3 sequence: CASSLAGVGYGYTF. The CDR3 region has the DNA TGTGCCAGCAGTTTAGCCGGGGTCGGGTATGGCTACACCTTC.

This clonotype was detected ten times or more. The V call is TRBV5-1, the J call TRBJ2-7; 10 bases are a match to TRBD1. There are 14 residues in the CDR3. Germline V gene lookup returns CDR1 SGHRS and CDR2 YFSETQ. With 6 bases clipped from V and 2 bases from J, the junction kept 5 bases outside the gene matches. CDR3 DNA: TGCGCCAGCACCCGGGACAGGGGAACCTACGAGCAGTACTTC. Translating gives CASTRDRGTYEQYF.

This clonotype has a count of ten or more. The V gene is TRBV7-9, the J gene TRBJ1-3; possible D gene TRBD1, 6 bases. The germline CDR1 and CDR2 sequences are SEHNR and FQNEAQ (reference sequence). The CDR3 has 14 residues. Trimming removed 4 bases at V and 0 bases at J, with 7 bases between. In DNA, the CDR3 is TGTGCCAGCAGCTCGGACAGCTCTGGAAACACCATATATTTT. This codes for CASSSDSSGNTIYF.

This clonotype was seen more than once but under ten times. The J gene is TRBJ1-5, the V gene TRBV6-2 or TRBV6-3; TRBD1 aligns across 7 bases. The V gene end was trimmed by 7 bases and the J gene end by 6 bases; junction bases not matched to a gene: 12. The CDR3 consists of 15 residues. Germline assignment: CDR1 MNHEY and CDR2 SVGEGT. CDR3 bases: TGTGCCAGCACCTCCTGGGCAGGGGGTTTTCAGCCCCAGCATTTT. It specifies CASTSWAGGFQPQHF.

V usage is TRBV5-4 and J usage is TRBJ2-1; D remains ambiguous. CDR1 is SGHNT, CDR2 YYREEE, per germline (reference sequence). The CDR3 spans 14 residues. Trimming pared 4 bases from V and 2 bases from J, leaving 10 bases between. CDR3 in DNA: TGTGCCAGCAGCCCGGACCAAGCCTACAATGAGCAGTTCTTC. It translates to CASSPDQAYNEQFF.

The table lists this clonotype with a few counts. The chain uses TRBV20-1 and TRBJ2-5; 9 bases agree with TRBD2. J was trimmed by 4 bases and V by 5 bases; bases with no gene match: 2. Germline V gives CDR1 DFQATT, CDR2 SNEGSKA (reference sequence). The CDR3 has 12 residues. This CDR3 is CSAFSGGETQYF. The CDR3 DNA follows: TGCAGTGCTTTTAGCGGGGGAGAGACCCAGTACTTC.

This clonotype was observed at least ten times. This chain uses TRBV6-6 with TRBJ2-1, with 8 nucleotides matching TRBD2. V was pared by 0 bases and J by 9 bases, with 4 bases of the junction left unmatched. This CDR3 contains 14 residues. Germline lookup yields CDR1 MNHNY and CDR2 SVGAGI (reference sequence). In nucleotides, the CDR3 is TGTGCCAGCAGTTACTCTGGCGGGACTAGTGAGCAGTTCTTC. Its protein is CASSYSGGTSEQFF.

This chain uses TRBV6-6 with TRBJ1-5, with TRBD1 as a possible D gene (5 bases). The CDR3 contains 13 residues. Trimming pared 5 bases from V and 3 bases from J, leaving 8 bases between. Germline assignment: CDR1 MNHNY and CDR2 SVGAGI (reference sequence). CDR3 DNA: TGTGCCAGCAGTGACAGTTCCAATCAGCCCCAGCATTTT. This gives the protein CASSDSSNQPQHF.

This chain links TRBV7-9 with TRBJ2-7, with D perhaps given as TRBD1 or TRBD2 (5 bases each). CDR1 and CDR2 (germline): SEHNR, FQNEAQ (reference sequence). Deletions cut 3 bases from V and 2 bases from J, with 8 bases between. This CDR3 is built from 13 residues. The CDR3 DNA reads TGTGCCAGCAGCTTGGGACCGCCCTACGAGCAGTACTTC. Translation gives CASSLGPPYEQYF.